The 26 T cell receptor beta chains listed next were all sequenced from one sample in a study of T cell repertoires in cytomegalovirus infection. TCRdb called the reads again in MiXCR, with one record for every CDR3 protein. In the table there are 150,000 to 200,000 distinct CDR3 sequences, 28% of which are singletons. Sequencing used PBMCs. The receptor source for this set is a human donor in good health (CMV status not recorded). Some clones in this sample may be carry-over from other donors' samples.

V usage is TRBV11-2 and J usage is TRBJ1-1; D uncertain. This CDR3 has 14 amino acids. V lost 6 bases to trimming and J lost 4 bases, with 15 bases between them. CDR1 and CDR2 from the germline V gene are SGHAT and FQNNGV. This CDR3 is CASRFAKGGTEAFF. In nucleotides, the CDR3 is TGTGCCAGCAGGTTCGCCAAGGGAGGCACTGAAGCTTTCTTT. The full variable domain, rest sourced from reference TRBV11-2 and TRBJ1-1, is EAGVAQSPRYKIIEKRQSVAFWCNPISGHATLYWYQQILGQGPKLLIQFQNNGVVDDSQLPKDRFSAERLKGVDSTLKIQPAKLEDSAVYLCASRFAKGGTEAFFGQGTRLTVV.

V gene TRBV19 combines with J gene TRBJ1-6; TRBD1 aligns across 7 bases. Germline V gene data show CDR1 as LNHDA and CDR2 as SQIVND (reference sequence). The CDR3 is made up of 13 amino acids. The trim removed 7 bases at V and 7 bases at J, leaving 4 bases unmatched. CDR3 protein: CASTGQTNSPLHF. The CDR3 coding sequence is TGTGCCAGTACGGGACAGACAAATTCACCCCTCCACTTT.

Note on this clonotype: This may be a read error, as it is one base from a much larger clone. The rearrangement uses TRBV19 and TRBJ1-4; tentative D call: TRBD1 (5 bases). The CDR3 length is 15 residues. CDR1 and CDR2 from the germline V gene are LNHDA and SQIVND (reference sequence). In nucleotides, the CDR3 is TGTGCCAGTAAGAGGACAACCGCAACTAGTGAAAAACTGTTTTTT. The encoded protein is CASKRTTATSEKLFF.

This clonotype appeared many times. The chain carries TRBV7-3 and TRBJ2-7; D remains ambiguous. The CDR3 has 13 residues. The V end was cut by 8 bases, the J end by 4 bases, with 15 bases between. CDR1 is SGHTA, CDR2 FQGTGA, per germline. CDR3 DNA: TGTGCCAGCTACCCCCCCTTTGTTTACGAGCAGTACTTC. Residues: CASYPPFVYEQYF.

This clonotype has more than one count but fewer than ten. The rearrangement links TRBV20-1 to TRBJ1-6; no firm D call. The CDR3 runs to 14 residues. V lost 2 bases, J lost 7 bases, and 12 bases lay in between. Germline V gene data show CDR1 as DFQATT and CDR2 as SNEGSKA (reference sequence). The CDR3 DNA is TGCAGTGCTAGACTAGGAGGGATCAATTCACCCCTCCACTTT. Protein: CSARLGGINSPLHF.

The V gene is TRBV7-2, the J gene TRBJ2-2; either TRBD1 or TRBD2 may fit D (6 bases each). Germline lookup yields CDR1 SGHTA and CDR2 FQGNSA. V lost 1 base, J lost 4 bases, and 13 bases lay in between. CDR3 length: 16 residues. CDR3 in DNA: TGTGCCAGCAGCTTAGTCCCGGGGGCCGGCACCGGGGAGCTGTTTTTT. It specifies CASSLVPGAGTGELFF.

This clonotype came up many times. This chain joins TRBV7-2 and TRBJ1-5; 7 bases fit TRBD1. The CDR3 spans 14 residues. Looked up from germline, CDR1 is SGHTA and CDR2 is FQGNSA. The trim removed 5 bases at V and 7 bases at J, leaving 8 bases unmatched. CDR3 region: CASSPGGGRQPQHF. In DNA form, the CDR3 reads TGTGCCAGCAGCCCAGGGGGGGGCAGGCAGCCCCAGCATTTT.

This clonotype was recorded a few times. The chain recombines TRBV2 with TRBJ2-7; 8 nucleotides agree with TRBD1. The germline CDR1 and CDR2 sequences are SNHLY and FYNNEI. The CDR3 contains 17 residues. The junction had 12 bases not matched to a gene; V was cut back by 5 bases and J by 0 bases. CDR3 sequence (DNA): TGTGCCAGCAGTATACTCCCGGGACAGGAAAGCTCCTACGAGCAGTACTTC. This encodes CASSILPGQESSYEQYF.

This clonotype was found a few times. The chain employs TRBV12-3 or TRBV12-4 and TRBJ1-2, with D possibly being TRBD1 (6 bases). The CDR3 consists of 17 residues. Trimming stripped 5 bases from V and 6 bases from J, with 25 bases between. CDR3 amino acids: CASSPMRGYREGNGYTF. The CDR3, as DNA: TGTGCCAGCAGTCCTATGAGGGGCTACAGGGAAGGGAATGGCTACACCTTC.

This clonotype was observed a handful of times. The chain employs TRBV19 and TRBJ1-1; TRBD1 might be the D (5 bases). This CDR3 has 14 amino acids. Germline loops: CDR1 LNHDA, CDR2 SQIVND (reference sequence). Between the trimmed V and J ends, which lost 5 bases and 1 base, there was a span of 11 bases. For the CDR3, the DNA is TGTGCCAGTAGTTCGCGGGGCGGGAACACTGAAGCTTTCTTT. This gives the protein CASSSRGGNTEAFF.

J is TRBJ2-1 and V is TRBV12-3 or TRBV12-4; possible D gene TRBD2, 5 bases. V was shortened by 2 bases and J by 8 bases, with 10 bases between the two germline ends. The CDR3 has 13 amino acids. CDR3 amino acids: CASSLTSKDEQFF. CDR3 nucleotides: TGTGCCAGCAGTTTAACTAGTAAGGATGAGCAGTTCTTC.

CDR3 sequence: CSARKEGINSPLHF. The CDR3 region has the DNA TGCAGTGCTAGAAAGGAGGGAATAAATTCACCCCTCCACTTT. The V call is TRBV20-1, the J call TRBJ1-6; D not resolved. The V end was cut by 2 bases, the J end by 7 bases, with 12 bases between. Germline CDR1 DFQATT, CDR2 SNEGSKA (reference sequence). The CDR3 spans 14 residues.

This clonotype was observed at least ten times. The chain joins TRBV6-5 to TRBJ2-5; 7 nucleotides align to TRBD1. V shed 6 bases, J shed 5 bases, and the junction held 18 bases outside the gene matches. The CDR3 loop spans 17 amino acids. Germline CDR1 reads MNHEY; CDR2 reads SVGAGI. The CDR3 protein is CASRQTQDRRRGETQYF. CDR3 DNA: TGTGCCAGCAGGCAGACACAGGACAGGAGAAGGGGGGAGACCCAGTACTTC.

This clonotype was seen more than once but under ten times. The V and J genes are TRBV20-1 and TRBJ2-5; D assignment may be TRBD1 or TRBD2 (6 bases each). The CDR3 totals 13 residues. With 5 bases removed from V and 4 bases from J, the gap between germline ends came to 14 bases. The germline gives CDR1 DFQATT, CDR2 SNEGSKA (reference sequence). This chain's CDR3 is CSASMGGRETQYF. Here the CDR3 DNA reads TGCAGTGCTTCTATGGGGGGCAGAGAGACCCAGTACTTC.

The CDR3 protein is CASSKTVANTEAFF. The CDR3 DNA sequence: TGTGCCAGCAGCAAAACAGTGGCGAACACTGAAGCTTTCTTT. The chain uses TRBV12-3 or TRBV12-4 and TRBJ1-1; the D is unclear. The CDR3 runs to 14 residues. The ends were cut back, 6 bases at V and 1 base at J, with 12 bases in the middle.

The chain links TRBV6-6 to TRBJ1-1; unclear D gene. This CDR3 is built from 15 residues. Per germline, CDR1 MNHNY and CDR2 SVGAGI (reference sequence). V was cut by 8 bases and J by 6 bases, with 22 bases left in between. The CDR3 reads CASVWRGSGESEAFF. The CDR3 DNA reads as TGTGCCAGCGTGTGGCGAGGCAGCGGTGAATCTGAAGCTTTCTTT.

The chain carries TRBV6-6 and TRBJ2-3, with TRBD1 matching over 8 bases. Germline loops: CDR1 MNHNY, CDR2 SVGAGI (reference sequence). The J segment lost 1 base and the V segment lost 8 bases, leaving 5 bases of the junction unmatched. The length of the CDR3 is 14 residues. CDR3 protein: CASGRGLRTDTQYF. Here the CDR3 DNA reads TGTGCCAGCGGCAGGGGGCTACGCACAGATACGCAGTATTTT.

The chain is built from TRBV18 and TRBJ1-2; maybe TRBD1 (5 bases). CDR1 and CDR2 (germline): KGHSH, LQKENI. Trimming shortened V by 6 bases and J by 5 bases, and 16 bases separated the two germline ends. The CDR3 runs 14 residues. CDR3 loop: CASSGEDPFYGYTF. CDR3 nucleotides: TGTGCCAGCTCGGGGGAGGATCCTTTTTATGGCTACACCTTC.

This chain joins TRBV11-2 and TRBJ2-3, with D perhaps TRBD1 or TRBD2 (6 bases each). This CDR3 has 18 amino acids. CDR1 is SGHAT and CDR2 is FQNNGV in the germline V gene. The V end was cut by 4 bases, the J end by 0 bases, with 20 bases between. CDR3 protein: CASSSGEWRDSSTDTQYF. The CDR3 nucleotides are TGTGCCAGCAGCTCAGGGGAGTGGCGGGACTCTAGCACAGATACGCAGTATTTT.

The gene calls are TRBV11-2 and TRBJ1-2; D is possibly TRBD1 (6 bases). Germline CDR1 is SGHAT and CDR2 is FQNNGV. V shed 4 bases and J shed 0 bases, with 12 bases lying between them. The CDR3 consists of 15 residues. Here the CDR3 reads CASSSGQFTNYGYTF. The CDR3 DNA reads TGTGCCAGCAGCTCAGGACAGTTTACTAACTATGGCTACACCTTC.

V gene TRBV19 combines with J gene TRBJ1-1; D is ambiguous. From germline, CDR1 is LNHDA and CDR2 SQIVND (reference sequence). The V gene lost 4 bases and the J gene lost 3 bases, with 6 bases spanning the gap. This CDR3 comprises 12 residues. CDR3 residues: CASSRMDTEAFF. The DNA for the CDR3 is TGTGCCAGTAGTAGAATGGACACTGAAGCTTTCTTT.

The CDR3 sequence is CAISLSGTTVSEQYF. In DNA, the CDR3 is TGTGCCATCAGCCTATCCGGGACCACAGTAAGCGAGCAGTACTTC. This rearrangement joins TRBV10-3 to TRBJ2-7; D may match TRBD1 or TRBD2 (5 bases each). Per germline, CDR1 ENHRY and CDR2 SYGVKD. V lost 6 bases to trimming and J lost 6 bases, with 21 bases between them. This CDR3 is built from 15 residues.

Only a few counts were recorded for this clonotype. This chain links TRBV6-5 with TRBJ1-4; D uncertain. Trimming removed 2 bases at V and 0 bases at J, with 4 bases between. The germline gives CDR1 MNHEY, CDR2 SVGAGI. The CDR3 contains 14 residues. CDR3 region: CASSYSATNEKLFF. In nucleotides, the CDR3 is TGTGCCAGCAGTTACAGCGCAACTAATGAAAAACTGTTTTTT.

This clonotype showed up just a few times. This sequence joins TRBV2 and TRBJ2-3, with TRBD2 as a possible D gene (7 bases). Germline assignment: CDR1 SNHLY and CDR2 FYNNEI. Trimming removed 3 bases at V and 4 bases at J, with 14 bases between. The CDR3 is 15 residues long. The CDR3 protein is CASSDPGGRADTQYF. CDR3 in DNA: TGTGCCAGCAGTGACCCGGGGGGCCGCGCAGATACGCAGTATTTT.

The sample holds a few counts of this clonotype. J is TRBJ2-2 and V is TRBV14; D remains unclear. The CDR3 is 14 residues long. V was clipped by 4 bases and J by 4 bases, with 10 bases between them. From germline, CDR1 is SGHDN and CDR2 FVKESK. The CDR3 protein is CASSLKVVTGELFF. CDR3 in DNA: TGTGCCAGCAGCCTGAAAGTCGTCACCGGGGAGCTGTTTTTT. The full variable domain, rest sourced from reference TRBV14 and TRBJ2-2, is EAGVTQFPSHSVIEKGQTVTLRCDPISGHDNLYWYRRVMGKEIKFLLHFVKESKQDESGMPNNRFLAERTGGTYSTLKVQPAELEDSGVYFCASSLKVVTGELFFGEGSRLTVL.

J is TRBJ1-2 and V is TRBV20-1, with a weak D call TRBD1 (5 bases). Germline V gene lookup returns CDR1 DFQATT and CDR2 SNEGSKA (reference sequence). The ends were cut back, 5 bases at V and 8 bases at J, with 24 bases in the middle. The CDR3 extends over 15 amino acids. CDR3 protein: CSAPDLRDSSAGYTF. DNA of the CDR3: TGCAGTGCTCCAGACCTTCGGGACTCTTCAGCGGGCTACACCTTC.